This TCR beta chain was sequenced during a study of T cells in localized non-small cell lung cancer. The germline V gene encodes CDR1 MNHNY and CDR2 SVGAGI (reference sequence). Trimming left V 6 bases short and J 2 bases short, with 14 bases between. CDR3 size: 15 residues. Regarding this clone: Its matching antigen is unknown.

Repertoires were generated with immunoSEQ multiplex PCR, while TCRdb's copy carries only in-frame clones and drops some. The sample records about 62,000 clones, roughly four fifths being singletons. Notes on the study in general: Among blood samples, higher T cell density accompanied longer overall survival. A median of roughly 50 of the top 100 tumor clones appeared in adjacent lung, which was paired and uninvolved. Sequencing, confined to only one tumor region, leaves heterogeneity possible.

The sequencing here drew on PBMCs, taken before any cancer treatment. The chain uses TRBV6-6 and TRBJ1-5; a possible D gene is TRBD1 (5 bases). This receptor was taken from a man aged 35 to 70 with stage II lung adenocarcinoma. The CDR3 here is CASSRHQQGNQPQHF. CDR3 DNA: TGTGCCAGCAGCAGACACCAACAGGGCAATCAGCCCCAGCATTTT.